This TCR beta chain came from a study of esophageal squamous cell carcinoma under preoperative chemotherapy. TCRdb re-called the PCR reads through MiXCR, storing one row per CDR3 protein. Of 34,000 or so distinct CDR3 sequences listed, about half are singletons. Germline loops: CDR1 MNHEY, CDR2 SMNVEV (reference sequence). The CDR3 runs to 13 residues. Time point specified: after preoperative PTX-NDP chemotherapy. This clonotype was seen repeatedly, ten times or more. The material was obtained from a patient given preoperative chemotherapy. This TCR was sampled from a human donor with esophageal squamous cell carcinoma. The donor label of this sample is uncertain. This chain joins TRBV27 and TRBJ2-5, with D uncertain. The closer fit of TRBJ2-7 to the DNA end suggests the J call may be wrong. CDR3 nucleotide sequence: TGTGCCAGCAGTTTATCAGGCCCCACCGAGCAGTACTTC. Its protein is CASSLSGPTEQYF.